This entry features one T cell receptor beta chain sequence. What it recognizes is unknown. The CDR3 consists of 15 residues. Germline CDR1 is SGHKS and CDR2 is YYEKEE (reference sequence). The ends lost 5 bases at V and 4 bases at J; junction bases unmatched: 10. Time point described: pre-treatment baseline. Each sorted CD8+ T cell subset had its entire DNA loaded. Here immunoSEQ multiplex PCR was the method, and the copy in TCRdb shows in-frame clones only, minus some. Of about 4,400 clones listed, 95% to 98% are singletons. The data originate from a study of blood T cell dynamics during melanoma immunotherapy. Regarding the study as a whole: Whether repertoire-driving clones were melanoma-specific could not be determined. The most clonal sorted CD8+ subset, immune-effector cells, was closest to cell-free DNA CDR3 sequences.

The sequence derives from a human donor with melanoma. The chain combines TRBV5-5 with TRBJ2-7; the match to TRBD2 covers 9 bases. The input for sequencing was effector memory CD8+ T cells from blood, taken from a patient treated with checkpoint blockade. The CDR3 is CASRAGTSSFYEQYF. The CDR3 DNA reads TGTGCCAGCAGGGCCGGGACTAGCTCCTTTTACGAGCAGTACTTC.